The rows below give T cell receptor beta chains drawn from one sample of a study of lymphopenia after photon versus proton radiotherapy. Profiling relied on immunoSEQ multiplex PCR, and the TCRdb table lists in-frame clones only, not all of them. The table records about 4,500 clones, 67% of them present only once. The sequencing used peripheral blood, collected from a patient treated with proton-based radiotherapy. Receptor source: a man older than 75 with esophageal cancer. Both conserved end residues are part of each CDR3. Each record gives: clone size, D gene, J gene, V gene, CDR3 protein, CDR3 DNA. A D gene is named only where the DNA matches it firmly. Size values are once, few and many counts, or a class for expanded clones, and some rows have none.

size: NA; D: NA; J: TRBJ2-1; V: TRBV28; CDR3: CASKAGTAWNEQFF; DNA: TGTGCCAGTAAAGCCGGGACGGCGTGGAATGAGCAGTTCTTC
size: NA; D: NA; J: TRBJ2-7; V: TRBV10-3; CDR3: CATHPNTIGEQYF; DNA: TGTGCCACCCACCCCAACACTATCGGCGAGCAGTACTTC
size: NA; D: NA; J: TRBJ2-4; V: TRBV7-3; CDR3: CASSLTGAKNIQYF; DNA: TGTGCCAGCAGCTTAACTGGAGCCAAAAACATTCAGTACTTC
size: NA; D: NA; J: TRBJ2-2; V: TRBV9; CDR3: CASRPSAGELFF; DNA: TGTGCCAGCAGACCTTCGGCCGGGGAGCTGTTTTTT
size: NA; D: TRBD2; J: TRBJ2-7; V: TRBV6-4; CDR3: CASRLLAGGPLKDYEQYF; DNA: TGTGCCAGCAGGCTTCTAGCGGGGGGGCCTCTTAAGGATTACGAGCAGTACTTC
size: NA; D: NA; J: TRBJ2-7; V: TRBV9; CDR3: CASSALGITYEQYF; DNA: TGTGCCAGCAGCGCTCTCGGGATTACCTACGAGCAGTACTTC
size: NA; D: TRBD2; J: TRBJ2-3; V: TRBV11-1; CDR3: CASSLTTSGGYDTQYF; DNA: TGTGCCAGCAGCTTAACGACTAGCGGGGGGTACGATACGCAGTATTTT
size: medium-sized; D: NA; J: TRBJ1-1; V: TRBV7-6; CDR3: CASSSDSNTEAFF; DNA: TGTGCCAGCAGCTCGGACAGCAACACTGAAGCTTTCTTT
size: NA; D: TRBD1; J: TRBJ2-7; V: TRBV30; CDR3: CALLTGSGLEQYF; DNA: TGTGCCTTGCTGACAGGGAGCGGTCTAGAGCAGTACTTC
size: medium-sized; D: NA; J: TRBJ2-7; V: TRBV19; CDR3: CASGRDVTYEQYF; DNA: TGTGCCAGTGGTCGTGACGTCACCTACGAGCAGTACTTC
size: NA; D: NA; J: TRBJ2-7; V: TRBV9; CDR3: CASSPWVEGGRGEQYF; DNA: TGTGCCAGCAGCCCCTGGGTGGAGGGGGGCCGGGGCGAGCAGTACTTC
size: NA; D: NA; J: TRBJ1-3; V: TRBV6-1; CDR3: CARASDRGNTIYF; DNA: TGTGCCAGGGCCTCAGACAGGGGAAACACCATATATTTT
size: NA; D: NA; J: TRBJ2-2; V: TRBV5-8; CDR3: CASSLGQSSGELFF; DNA: TGTGCCAGCAGCTTGGGACAAAGTAGCGGGGAGCTGTTTTTT
size: NA; D: NA; J: TRBJ2-1; V: TRBV12-5; CDR3: CASGLENGGLYNEQFF; DNA: TGTGCTAGTGGTCTGGAAAATGGGGGGCTCTACAATGAGCAGTTCTTC